This T cell receptor (beta chain) originates from a study of monozygotic twins with inflammatory bowel disease. Germline assignment: CDR1 KGHSH and CDR2 LQKENI. This CDR3 region has 14 residues. TCRdb reanalyzed the 5' RACE reads and collapses them to one entry per CDR3 protein, without DNA. The repertoire table contains approximately 160,000 distinct CDR3 sequences. V is TRBV18 and J is TRBJ1-1. The material sequenced was blood. This TCR came from a human donor with ulcerative colitis or Crohn's disease, or a healthy co-twin of an affected twin (not recorded which). The CDR3 sequence is CASSTSGQNTEAFF.